The rows below give T cell receptor beta chains drawn from one sample of a study of blood T cell repertoires in COVID-19. Using immunoSEQ multiplex PCR, the repertoire was profiled, and TCRdb retains in-frame clones only, with some absent. Of some 290,000 clones listed, over 90% were seen once; the top ten hold 3.9%. The material sequenced was PBMCs or T cells enriched from blood (not recorded which). Receptor source: a woman aged 25 to 45 who had been exposed to COVID-19. Both conserved end residues are part of each CDR3. D genes are given only for firm matches. The size entry is marked missing in some rows and otherwise reads once, few, many or a size class.

v_gene	d_gene	j_gene	abundance	CDR3aa	CDR3nt
TRBV4-2	-	TRBJ1-4	-	CASSQTSGGSDEKLFF	TGTGCCAGCAGCCAAACTTCTGGGGGCTCGGATGAAAAACTGTTTTTT
TRBV6-5	-	TRBJ1-3	-	CASTQWEGNTIYF	TGTGCCAGCACCCAGTGGGAGGGAAACACCATATATTTT
TRBV27	TRBD1	TRBJ1-2	-	CASSFGQGGGYTF	TGTGCCAGCAGTTTCGGACAGGGCGGTGGCTACACCTTC
TRBV7-6	-	TRBJ2-1	-	CASSVSDSSYNEQFF	TGTGCCAGCAGCGTAAGCGATTCCTCCTACAATGAGCAGTTCTTC
TRBV3-1/TRBV3-2	TRBD1	TRBJ1-6	-	CASSQETGTLYNSPLHF	TGTGCCAGCAGCCAAGAGACAGGGACCCTATATAATTCACCCCTCCACTTT
TRBV4-1	-	TRBJ1-5	-	CASSPGIRGSAGRGYSNQPQHF	TGCGCCAGCAGCCCAGGGATCAGAGGGAGTGCGGGAAGGGGATATAGCAATCAGCCCCAGCATTTT
TRBV19	-	TRBJ1-2	-	CASSKTENGYTF	TGTGCCAGTAGTAAGACAGAAAATGGCTACACCTTC
TRBV18	TRBD2	TRBJ2-3	-	CASSLLAGEDTQYF	TGTGCCAGCTCATTACTAGCGGGGGAAGATACGCAGTATTTT
TRBV27	TRBD1	TRBJ2-2	-	CASSYRGTTGELFF	TGTGCCAGCAGTTACAGGGGAACCACCGGGGAGCTGTTTTTT
TRBV4-2	-	TRBJ2-2	-	CASSRGLLAGELFF	TGTGCCAGCAGCCGCGGCCTCCTCGCCGGGGAGCTGTTTTTT
TRBV11-2	-	TRBJ1-5	-	CASSLDGVQPQHF	TGTGCCAGCAGCTTAGACGGGGTCCAGCCCCAGCATTTT
TRBV18	-	TRBJ2-4	-	CASSPGRDIQYF	TGTGCCAGCTCACCAGGGCGGGACATTCAGTACTTC
TRBV12-1	-	TRBJ1-4	-	CASSSPGQGALTNEKLFF	TGTGCCAGCAGCTCGCCGGGACAGGGGGCTCTAACTAATGAAAAACTGTTTTTT
TRBV18	TRBD1	TRBJ1-1	once	CASSPQTGEGAFF	TGTGCCAGCTCACCACAAACAGGGGAAGGAGCTTTCTTT
TRBV4-2	-	TRBJ2-7	-	CASSQDAGARGRYEQYF	TGTGCCAGCAGCCAAGACGCTGGTGCGCGGGGGCGCTACGAGCAGTACTTC
TRBV6-5	-	TRBJ2-5	-	CASSGTGRRETQYF	TGTGCCAGCAGCGGGACTGGGCGAAGAGAGACCCAGTACTTC
TRBV12-3/TRBV12-4	-	TRBJ1-1	-	CASSFSGNTEAFF	TGTGCCAGCAGTTTTTCAGGGAACACTGAAGCTTTCTTT
TRBV2	TRBD1	TRBJ1-5	-	CASSRDRGRNQPQHF	TGTGCCAGCAGCCGGGACAGGGGGCGCAATCAGCCCCAGCATTTT
TRBV7-9	-	TRBJ1-1	-	CASSSIRALVRGTEAFF	TGTGCCAGCAGCTCAATCCGGGCCCTCGTTCGGGGCACTGAAGCTTTCTTT
TRBV28	-	TRBJ1-5	-	CASSLEGRRNQPQHF	TGTGCCAGCAGTTTGGAGGGCCGGCGCAATCAGCCCCAGCATTTT
TRBV7-6	-	TRBJ1-3	-	CASSLTYSGNTIYF	TGTGCCAGCAGCTTGACTTACTCTGGAAACACCATATATTTT
TRBV6-2/TRBV6-3	-	TRBJ1-5	-	CASSYSGRGNQPQHF	TGTGCCAGCAGTTACTCTGGCAGGGGCAATCAGCCCCAGCATTTT
TRBV5-1	TRBD1	TRBJ1-5	-	CASSPTGGSGQPQHF	TGCGCCAGCAGCCCGACAGGGGGCTCAGGTCAGCCCCAGCATTTT
TRBV27	TRBD2	TRBJ2-3	-	CASGAQRGNPTSTDTQYF	TGTGCCAGCGGGGCTCAGCGGGGGAATCCGACTAGCACAGATACGCAGTATTTT
TRBV11-2	-	TRBJ1-6	-	CASSLLRGSPLHF	TGTGCCAGCAGCCTGCTCAGGGGCTCACCCCTCCACTTT
TRBV19	TRBD2	TRBJ2-3	-	CATSGLAGGWYTQYF	TGTGCCACCTCTGGACTAGCGGGGGGGTGGTATACGCAGTATTTT
TRBV4-2	TRBD1	TRBJ2-7	-	CASSPVMGQKYEQYF	TGTGCCAGCAGCCCTGTGATGGGACAGAAGTACGAGCAGTACTTC
TRBV7-6	TRBD1	TRBJ1-1	few	CASSLAPGTGAGAFF	TGTGCCAGCAGCTTAGCGCCCGGGACAGGGGCCGGAGCTTTCTTT
TRBV7-3	-	TRBJ2-3	-	CASSSTGGLTDTQYF	TGTGCCAGCAGCTCTACCGGGGGACTCACAGATACGCAGTATTTT
TRBV7-2	TRBD1	TRBJ1-2	-	CASSLGTGRHGYTF	TGTGCCAGCAGCCTAGGGACAGGGCGTCACGGCTACACCTTC
TRBV7-9	-	TRBJ1-3	-	CASSLAGNSGNTIYF	TGTGCCAGCAGCTTGGCGGGAAACTCTGGAAACACCATATATTTT
TRBV4-1	-	TRBJ2-2	-	CASSQDRGFAGELFF	TGCGCCAGCAGCCAAGATCGAGGGTTCGCCGGGGAGCTGTTTTTT
TRBV7-9	-	TRBJ1-1	-	CASSLGSMAPEAFF	TGTGCCAGCAGCTTAGGGAGCATGGCCCCTGAAGCTTTCTTT
TRBV2	TRBD1	TRBJ1-5	-	CASSATGVGNQPQHF	TGTGCCAGCAGTGCCACAGGGGTTGGCAATCAGCCCCAGCATTTT
TRBV19	TRBD1	TRBJ1-2	-	CASSIDRGSYGYTF	TGTGCCAGTAGTATCGACAGGGGTAGCTATGGCTACACCTTC
TRBV11-2	-	TRBJ2-2	-	CASSFYPASPNTGELFF	TGTGCCAGCAGCTTCTATCCCGCTAGCCCCAACACCGGGGAGCTGTTTTTT
TRBV4-2	-	TRBJ2-7	once	CASGGFSDEQYF	TGTGCCAGCGGCGGCTTCTCGGACGAGCAGTACTTC
TRBV4-2	-	TRBJ1-1	-	CASSQDAQRGNTEAFF	TGTGCCAGCAGCCAAGATGCTCAGCGGGGGAACACTGAAGCTTTCTTT
TRBV5-1	-	TRBJ1-1	-	CASSLAGRVNTEAFF	TGCGCCAGCAGCTTGGCGGGCAGGGTGAACACTGAAGCTTTCTTT
TRBV7-3	TRBD1	TRBJ2-1	many	CASSLNPPGQANEQFF	TGTGCCAGCAGCTTAAACCCCCCGGGACAGGCCAATGAGCAGTTCTTC
TRBV4-3	-	TRBJ2-1	-	CASSQDWRGSVYNEQFF	TGCGCCAGCAGCCAAGATTGGAGGGGAAGTGTTTACAATGAGCAGTTCTTC
TRBV7-2	TRBD1	TRBJ1-6	-	CASSLRASTGPTF	TGTGCCAGCAGCTTAAGGGCCTCGACAGGGCCAACGTTT
TRBV19	TRBD1	TRBJ2-5	-	CASSIRTGAGTQYF	TGTGCCAGTAGTATAAGGACAGGGGCTGGGACCCAGTACTTC
TRBV5-4	-	TRBJ1-1	-	CASSLAAQRNTEAFF	TGTGCCAGCAGCTTGGCGGCCCAGCGCAACACTGAAGCTTTCTTT
TRBV19	TRBD1	TRBJ1-6	-	CASGGPGTGFSPLHF	TGTGCCAGTGGGGGTCCCGGGACAGGGTTTTCACCCCTCCACTTT
TRBV6-5	TRBD1	TRBJ2-2	-	CASNSRGKDGELFF	TGTGCCAGCAACTCCAGGGGGAAGGACGGGGAGCTGTTTTTT